A selection of T cell receptor beta chains follows, all from one sample in a study of human T cells and chemical hapten exposure. TCRdb ran MiXCR on the RACE reads and lists one entry per CDR3 protein. This table holds fewer than 300,000 distinct CDR3 sequences, 7.5% to 9% found once. The starting material was whole blood, obtained in connection with sensitization to the hapten diphenylcyclopropenone (DPC). The receptors were gathered from a woman aged 40-49 years with alopecia areata. Some clones in this sample may be carry-over from other donors' samples. The CDR3 runs from the conserved cysteine through the conserved F or W. Each record gives: D gene, J gene, V gene, clone size, CDR3 DNA, CDR3 protein. D genes are given only for firm matches. Clone size is given for some rows only: seen once, a few or many times, or a class if the clone is expanded.

D: TRBD1
J: TRBJ2-2
V: TRBV6-2/TRBV6-3
size: few
DNA: TGTGCCAGCAGTTATCCGCCGGGACAGGGGGGCGCCGGGGAGCTGTTTTTT
CDR3: CASSYPPGQGGAGELFF

D: -
J: TRBJ2-7
V: TRBV29-1
size: few
DNA: TGCAGCGTTGCCCCAACCGGGACATCGAGCTCCTACGAGCAGTACTTC
CDR3: CSVAPTGTSSSYEQYF

D: -
J: TRBJ2-2
V: TRBV29-1
size: many
DNA: TGCAGCGCAGGGACTTCCGCGAACACCGGGGAGCTGTTTTTT
CDR3: CSAGTSANTGELFF

D: -
J: TRBJ1-2
V: TRBV28
size: few
DNA: TGTGCCAGCAGTTTAGAAACAGGTGTCTATGGCTACACCTTC
CDR3: CASSLETGVYGYTF

D: -
J: TRBJ2-3
V: TRBV4-3
size: few
DNA: TGCGCCAGCAGCCAAGATCCGGGGGGACAGTCAGTCACAGATACGCAGTATTTT
CDR3: CASSQDPGGQSVTDTQYF

D: -
J: TRBJ2-3
V: TRBV7-8
size: -
DNA: TGTGCCAGCAGCGTGGGCGTACAAAGCACAGATACGCAGTATTTT
CDR3: CASSVGVQSTDTQYF

D: -
J: TRBJ1-4
V: TRBV4-3
size: -
DNA: TGCGCCAGCAGCCAAGCCGGGGGAGCTAATGAAAAACTGTTTTTT
CDR3: CASSQAGGANEKLFF

D: TRBD1
J: TRBJ2-1
V: TRBV19
size: few
DNA: TGTGCCAGTAGTATTTTACAGGGGGTAGGCAATGAGCAGTTCTTC
CDR3: CASSILQGVGNEQFF

D: -
J: TRBJ1-4
V: TRBV7-9
size: -
DNA: TGTGCCAGCAGCCGGGACGGGGATGTAATCACACGGCTGTTTTTT
CDR3: CASSRDGDVITRLFF

D: -
J: TRBJ2-3
V: TRBV7-2
size: -
DNA: TGTGCCAGCATACTTAAGGGAGCAGATACGCAGTATTTT
CDR3: CASILKGADTQYF

D: TRBD1
J: TRBJ1-2
V: TRBV6-2/TRBV6-3
size: many
DNA: TGTGCCAGCAGTTCACAGGGGAACTATGGCTACACCTTC
CDR3: CASSSQGNYGYTF

D: TRBD1
J: TRBJ1-2
V: TRBV2
size: -
DNA: TGTGCCAGCAGCCGCGGACAGGGCCTGAACTATGGCTACACCTTC
CDR3: CASSRGQGLNYGYTF

D: -
J: TRBJ1-2
V: TRBV6-5
size: -
DNA: TGTGCCAGCAGTTATAGGCAGGGGAATCAGCCCTATGGCTACACCTTC
CDR3: CASSYRQGNQPYGYTF

D: -
J: TRBJ2-1
V: TRBV6-5
size: -
DNA: TGTGCCAGCAGTTACAGCAGCCGAGGTAACAATGAGCAGTTCTTC
CDR3: CASSYSSRGNNEQFF

D: -
J: TRBJ2-7
V: TRBV5-5
size: few
DNA: TGTGCCAGCAGCTTGGTGCACTTAAACTCCTACGAGCAGTACTTC
CDR3: CASSLVHLNSYEQYF

D: -
J: TRBJ2-7
V: TRBV28
size: -
DNA: TGTGCCAGCAGTTTAGTACGGGACACCAACTACGAGCAGTACTTC
CDR3: CASSLVRDTNYEQYF

D: TRBD2
J: TRBJ2-1
V: TRBV9
size: many
DNA: TGTGCCAGCAGCGTAGATGTGGGAGGGTACAATGAGCAGTTCTTC
CDR3: CASSVDVGGYNEQFF

D: TRBD1
J: TRBJ1-1
V: TRBV7-2
size: -
DNA: TGTGCCGGCAGCTGGGGACAGACCAACACTGAAGCTTTCTTT
CDR3: CAGSWGQTNTEAFF

D: -
J: TRBJ2-1
V: TRBV5-1
size: -
DNA: TGCGCCAGCAGCTTAACAGCTCACAATGAGCAGTTCTTC
CDR3: CASSLTAHNEQFF

D: -
J: TRBJ2-5
V: TRBV20-1
size: many
DNA: TGCAGTGCTACTTCAGTGGGCCACGAACAAGAGACCCAGTACTTC
CDR3: CSATSVGHEQETQYF

D: -
J: TRBJ2-3
V: TRBV29-1
size: -
DNA: TGCAGCGTTGTCCCATGGCCAGGGGGCACAGATACGCAGTATTTT
CDR3: CSVVPWPGGTDTQYF

D: TRBD2
J: TRBJ2-7
V: TRBV18
size: few
DNA: TGTGCCAGCTCACCGTCGACTAGCGGATACGAGCAGTACTTC
CDR3: CASSPSTSGYEQYF

D: -
J: TRBJ2-3
V: TRBV29-1
size: few
DNA: TGCAGCGTGGGGGACTTTGGGGTAGATACGCAGTATTTT
CDR3: CSVGDFGVDTQYF

D: -
J: TRBJ2-6
V: TRBV7-9
size: few
DNA: TGTGCCAGCAGCGCGGGACGGAACTCTGGGGCCAACGTCCTGACTTTC
CDR3: CASSAGRNSGANVLTF

D: -
J: TRBJ2-1
V: TRBV7-7
size: -
DNA: TGTGCTAGCAGCCACGGCCCCGGGGGGCAGTTCTTC
CDR3: CASSHGPGGQFF

D: TRBD2
J: TRBJ2-1
V: TRBV6-2/TRBV6-3
size: few
DNA: TGTGCCAGCACTCAACCGGGACTAGCACAATACAATGAGCAGTTCTTC
CDR3: CASTQPGLAQYNEQFF

D: TRBD1
J: TRBJ1-1
V: TRBV29-1
size: few
DNA: TGCAGCGTGGGACAGGGGATGGACACTGAAGCTTTCTTT
CDR3: CSVGQGMDTEAFF

D: -
J: TRBJ2-6
V: TRBV7-2
size: -
DNA: TGTGCCAGCAGCTTCCCCCACTCTGGGGCCAACGTCCTGACTTTC
CDR3: CASSFPHSGANVLTF

D: -
J: TRBJ2-3
V: TRBV7-9
size: -
DNA: TGTGCCAGCAGCCAGACCGGGTCCACAGATACGCAGTATTTT
CDR3: CASSQTGSTDTQYF

D: -
J: TRBJ1-4
V: TRBV7-9
size: -
DNA: TGTGCCAGCAGCCCGGGCCCAGCGAATGAAAAACTGTTTTTT
CDR3: CASSPGPANEKLFF

D: -
J: TRBJ1-1
V: TRBV11-2
size: -
DNA: TGTGCCAGCAGCTTAGAGAGGGCTACTGAAGCTTTCTTT
CDR3: CASSLERATEAFF

D: -
J: TRBJ2-3
V: TRBV14
size: -
DNA: TGTGCCAGCACGCGTTATCAGACTTCCAGCACAGATACGCAGTATTTT
CDR3: CASTRYQTSSTDTQYF

D: -
J: TRBJ1-6
V: TRBV28
size: few
DNA: TGTGCCAGCAGCGTTAGGGGGAAAGGCTATAATTCACCCCTCCACTTT
CDR3: CASSVRGKGYNSPLHF

D: TRBD2
J: TRBJ2-1
V: TRBV11-1
size: few
DNA: TGTGCCAGCAGCTCGACTAGCGGGACTTACAATGAGCAGTTCTTC
CDR3: CASSSTSGTYNEQFF

D: TRBD2
J: TRBJ2-4
V: TRBV27
size: many
DNA: TGTGCCAGCAGCCTAGCGGGCTGGGCCAAAAACATTCAGTACTTC
CDR3: CASSLAGWAKNIQYF

D: TRBD2
J: TRBJ2-2
V: TRBV28
size: many
DNA: TGTGCCAGCAGTCCTAGCGGGAGGGGCACCGGGGAGCTGTTTTTT
CDR3: CASSPSGRGTGELFF

D: TRBD1
J: TRBJ1-1
V: TRBV7-9
size: few
DNA: TGTGCCAGCAGCTCCCAATACAGGGGAGGCACTGAAGCTTTCTTT
CDR3: CASSSQYRGGTEAFF

D: -
J: TRBJ2-1
V: TRBV11-2
size: -
DNA: TGTGCCAGCAGCCGAACCCTCGGGGCCACTTACAATGAGCAGTTCTTC
CDR3: CASSRTLGATYNEQFF

D: TRBD2
J: TRBJ2-2
V: TRBV27
size: -
DNA: TGTGCCAGCAGTTTCTTCGCTAGCGGGAGAACCGGGGAGCTGTTTTTT
CDR3: CASSFFASGRTGELFF

D: TRBD1
J: TRBJ2-7
V: TRBV27
size: -
DNA: TGTGCCAGCAGTCAAAATCCCGGGACAGGAGCATACGAGCAGTACTTC
CDR3: CASSQNPGTGAYEQYF

D: TRBD2
J: TRBJ2-3
V: TRBV2
size: -
DNA: TGTGCCAGCAGGCGGGGGGGACTAGCGGCTAGCACAGATACGCAGTATTTT
CDR3: CASRRGGLAASTDTQYF

D: TRBD1
J: TRBJ2-7
V: TRBV5-4
size: -
DNA: TGTGCCAGCAGCCCGGGGACAGGGAATGAGCAGTACTTC
CDR3: CASSPGTGNEQYF

D: -
J: TRBJ1-2
V: TRBV6-5
size: -
DNA: TGTGCCAGCAGTTACGGCGGCCGGGGCTACACCTTC
CDR3: CASSYGGRGYTF